Sequencing of this TCR beta chain was carried out in a study of T-cell reconstitution after alpha-beta-depleted transplantation in children. A few counts support this clonotype. Unique molecular identifiers were used to barcode this TCRbeta library. MiXCR, run by TCRdb on the PCR reads, gives a single entry per CDR3 protein. This table holds some 490,000 distinct CDR3 sequences, approximately 12% found once. The clonotype comes from a human donor who donated a stem cell graft to a child with combined immunodeficiency. Sequencing was performed on PBMCs from the stem cell graft donor, taken from the stem cell graft.

The CDR3 region is CASSPRADADEQFF. Written as DNA, the CDR3 is TGTGCCAGCAGCCCCAGGGCAGATGCAGATGAGCAGTTCTTC. The genes are TRBV7-3 and TRBJ2-1, with D tentatively TRBD1 (5 bases). V lost 5 bases, J lost 8 bases, and 16 bases lay in between. The CDR3 sequence is 14 residues long. The V gene's germline CDR1 is SGHTA and CDR2 FQGTGA.